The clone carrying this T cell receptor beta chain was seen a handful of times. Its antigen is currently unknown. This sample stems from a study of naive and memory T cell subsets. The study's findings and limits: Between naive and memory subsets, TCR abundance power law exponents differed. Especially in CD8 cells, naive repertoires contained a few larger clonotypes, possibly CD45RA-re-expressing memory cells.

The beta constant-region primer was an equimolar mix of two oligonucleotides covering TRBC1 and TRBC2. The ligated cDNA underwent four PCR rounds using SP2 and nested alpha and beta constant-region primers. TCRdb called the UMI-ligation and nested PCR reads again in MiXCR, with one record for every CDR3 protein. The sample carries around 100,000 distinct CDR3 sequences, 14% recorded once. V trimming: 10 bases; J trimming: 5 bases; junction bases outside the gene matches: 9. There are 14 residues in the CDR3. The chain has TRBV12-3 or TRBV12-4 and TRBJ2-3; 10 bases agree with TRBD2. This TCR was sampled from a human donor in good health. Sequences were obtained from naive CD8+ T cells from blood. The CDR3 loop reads CATKAGGREDTQYF. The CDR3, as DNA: TGTGCCACCAAAGCGGGGGGGCGGGAAGATACGCAGTATTTT.